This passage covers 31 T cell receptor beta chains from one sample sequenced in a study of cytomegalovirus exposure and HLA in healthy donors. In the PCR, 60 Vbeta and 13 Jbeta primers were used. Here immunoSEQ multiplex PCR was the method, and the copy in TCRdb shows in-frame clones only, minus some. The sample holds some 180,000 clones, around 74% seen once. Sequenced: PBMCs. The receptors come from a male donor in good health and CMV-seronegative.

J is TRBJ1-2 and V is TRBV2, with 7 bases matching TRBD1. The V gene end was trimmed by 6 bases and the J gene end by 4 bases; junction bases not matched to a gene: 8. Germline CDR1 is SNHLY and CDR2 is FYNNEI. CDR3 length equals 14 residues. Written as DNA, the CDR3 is TGTGCCAGCAGGGGAGGACAGGAGGCCTATGGCTACACCTTC. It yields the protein CASRGGQEAYGYTF.

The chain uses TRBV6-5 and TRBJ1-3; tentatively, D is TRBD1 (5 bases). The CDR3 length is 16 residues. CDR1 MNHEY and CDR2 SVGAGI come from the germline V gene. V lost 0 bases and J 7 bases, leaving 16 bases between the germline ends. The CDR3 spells CASSYSTGDVGNTIYF. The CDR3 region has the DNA TGTGCCAGCAGTTACTCTACAGGCGATGTGGGGAACACCATATATTTT.

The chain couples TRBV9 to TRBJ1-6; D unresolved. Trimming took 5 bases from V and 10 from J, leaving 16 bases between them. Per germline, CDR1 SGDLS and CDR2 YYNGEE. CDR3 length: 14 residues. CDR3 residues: CASRVGGRGSPLHF. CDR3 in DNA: TGTGCCAGCAGAGTCGGCGGTCGAGGATCACCCCTCCACTTT.

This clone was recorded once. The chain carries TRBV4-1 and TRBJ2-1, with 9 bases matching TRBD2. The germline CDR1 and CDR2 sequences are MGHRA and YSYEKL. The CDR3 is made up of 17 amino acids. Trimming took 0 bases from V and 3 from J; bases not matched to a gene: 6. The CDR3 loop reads CASSQDWASGNYNEQFF. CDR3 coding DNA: TGCGCCAGCAGCCAAGATTGGGCTAGCGGGAACTACAATGAGCAGTTCTTC.

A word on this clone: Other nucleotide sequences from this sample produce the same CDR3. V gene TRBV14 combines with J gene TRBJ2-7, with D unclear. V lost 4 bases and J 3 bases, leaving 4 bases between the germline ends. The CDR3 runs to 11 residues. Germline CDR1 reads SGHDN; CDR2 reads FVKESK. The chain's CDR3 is CASSLSYEQYF. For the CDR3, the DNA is TGTGCCAGCAGCCTTAGCTACGAGCAGTACTTC.

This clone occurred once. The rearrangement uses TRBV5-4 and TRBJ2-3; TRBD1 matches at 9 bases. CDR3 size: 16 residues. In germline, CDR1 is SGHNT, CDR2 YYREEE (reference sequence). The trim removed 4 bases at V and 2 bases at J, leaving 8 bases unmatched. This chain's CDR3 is CASSHKGTGNTDTQYF. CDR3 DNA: TGTGCCAGCAGCCACAAAGGGACAGGGAACACAGATACGCAGTATTTT.

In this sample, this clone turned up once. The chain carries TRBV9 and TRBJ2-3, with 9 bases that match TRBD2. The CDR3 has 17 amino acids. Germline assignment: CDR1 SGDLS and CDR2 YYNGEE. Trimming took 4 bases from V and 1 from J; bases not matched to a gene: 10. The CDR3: CASSPASRLAGTDTQYF. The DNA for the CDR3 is TGTGCCAGCAGCCCGGCTAGCCGACTAGCGGGCACAGATACGCAGTATTTT.

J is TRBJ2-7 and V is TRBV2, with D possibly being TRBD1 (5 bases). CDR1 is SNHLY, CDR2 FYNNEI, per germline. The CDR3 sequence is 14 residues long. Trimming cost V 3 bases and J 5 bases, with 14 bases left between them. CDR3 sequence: CASSENLDKDEQYF. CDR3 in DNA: TGTGCCAGCAGTGAGAATCTGGACAAGGACGAGCAGTACTTC.

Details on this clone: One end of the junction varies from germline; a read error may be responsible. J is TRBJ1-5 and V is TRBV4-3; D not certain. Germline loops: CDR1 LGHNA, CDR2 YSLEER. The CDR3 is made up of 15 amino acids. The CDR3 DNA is TGCGCCAGCAGCCAAGATTGGGCAGAGGGTCAGGCCCAGCATTTT. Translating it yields CASSQDWAEGQAQHF.

The CDR3 loop is CASSLDGQGASDYGYTF. Written as DNA, the CDR3 is TGTGCCAGCAGCTTGGACGGACAGGGGGCGTCGGACTATGGCTACACCTTC. The chain links TRBV5-4 to TRBJ1-2; TRBD1 aligns across 11 bases. Germline CDR1 reads SGHNT; CDR2 reads YYREEE (reference sequence). V shed 0 bases and J 3 bases; nucleotides not matched to a gene: 7. The CDR3 spans 17 residues.

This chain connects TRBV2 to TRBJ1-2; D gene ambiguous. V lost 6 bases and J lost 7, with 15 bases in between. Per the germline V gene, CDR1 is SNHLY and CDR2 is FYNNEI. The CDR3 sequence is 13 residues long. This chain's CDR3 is CASRTEGFFGYTF. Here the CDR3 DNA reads TGTGCCAGCAGAACAGAGGGATTTTTTGGCTACACCTTC.

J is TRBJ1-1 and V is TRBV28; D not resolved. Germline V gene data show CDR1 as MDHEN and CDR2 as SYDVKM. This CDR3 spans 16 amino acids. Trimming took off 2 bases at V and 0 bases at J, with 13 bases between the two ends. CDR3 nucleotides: TGTGCCAGCAGTTTAGGGGAGATCCTCATGAACACTGAAGCTTTCTTT. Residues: CASSLGEILMNTEAFF.

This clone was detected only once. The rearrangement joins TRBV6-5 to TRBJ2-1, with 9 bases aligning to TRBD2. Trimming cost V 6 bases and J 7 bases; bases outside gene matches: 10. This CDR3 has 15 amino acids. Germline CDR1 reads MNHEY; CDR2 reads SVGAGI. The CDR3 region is CASSPLAGEGNEQFF. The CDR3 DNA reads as TGTGCCAGCAGCCCTTTAGCGGGAGAGGGAAATGAGCAGTTCTTC.

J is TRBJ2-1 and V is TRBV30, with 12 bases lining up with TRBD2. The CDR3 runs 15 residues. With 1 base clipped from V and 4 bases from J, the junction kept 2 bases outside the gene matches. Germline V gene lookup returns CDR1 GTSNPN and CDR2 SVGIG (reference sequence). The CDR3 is CAWSGGLAGYNEQFF. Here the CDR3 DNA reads TGTGCCTGGAGTGGGGGACTAGCGGGTTACAATGAGCAGTTCTTC.

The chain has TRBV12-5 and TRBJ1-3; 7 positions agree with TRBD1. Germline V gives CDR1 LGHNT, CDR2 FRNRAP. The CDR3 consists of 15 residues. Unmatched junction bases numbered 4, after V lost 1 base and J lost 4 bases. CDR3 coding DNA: TGTGCTAGTGGTTTGGGTGACAGGGAAGGAAACACCATATATTTT. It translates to CASGLGDREGNTIYF.

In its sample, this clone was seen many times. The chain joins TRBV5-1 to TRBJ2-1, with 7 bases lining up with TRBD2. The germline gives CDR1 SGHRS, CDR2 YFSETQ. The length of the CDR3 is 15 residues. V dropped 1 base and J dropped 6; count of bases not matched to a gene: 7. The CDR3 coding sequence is TGCGCCAGCAGCTTGTTTTCAACGGGGGGCAATGAGCAGTTCTTC. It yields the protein CASSLFSTGGNEQFF.

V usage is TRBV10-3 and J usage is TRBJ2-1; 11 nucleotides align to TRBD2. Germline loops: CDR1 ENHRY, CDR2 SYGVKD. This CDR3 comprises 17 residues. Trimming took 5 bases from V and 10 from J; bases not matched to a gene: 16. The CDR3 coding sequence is TGTGCCATCAGTAGGGGACTTAGCGGGGGGGCCTTAGGAGAGCAGTTCTTC. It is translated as CAISRGLSGGALGEQFF.

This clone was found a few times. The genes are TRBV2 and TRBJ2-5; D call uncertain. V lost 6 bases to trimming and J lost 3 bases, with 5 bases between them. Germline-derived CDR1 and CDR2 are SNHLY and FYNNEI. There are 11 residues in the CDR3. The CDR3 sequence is CASRQEETQYF. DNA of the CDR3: TGTGCCAGCAGGCAGGAAGAGACCCAGTACTTC.

CDR3 sequence reads: CASSPTSSVGTQYF. The DNA for the CDR3 is TGTGCCAGCAGTCCAACTAGCTCTGTGGGGACCCAGTACTTC. V is TRBV6-5 and J is TRBJ2-5, with D perhaps TRBD2 (6 bases). V was pared by 5 bases and J by 7 bases, with 17 bases between. CDR1 and CDR2 (germline): MNHEY, SVGAGI. The CDR3 sequence is 14 residues long.

CDR3 sequence: CASSATGGAGLEAFF. In nucleotides, the CDR3 is TGTGCCAGCAGCGCTACAGGGGGCGCCGGTCTGGAAGCTTTCTTT. V usage is TRBV9 and J usage is TRBJ1-1; TRBD1 aligns across 9 bases. Germline CDR1 and CDR2: SGDLS and YYNGEE. The CDR3 has 15 amino acids. Trimming at V came to 3 bases and at J to 8 bases, leaving 11 bases not matched to a gene. The whole variable domain, remainder taken from reference TRBV9 and TRBJ1-1, is DSGVTQTPKHLITATGQRVTLRCSPRSGDLSVYWYQQSLDQGLQFLIQYYNGEERAKGNILERFSAQQFPDLHSELNLSSLELGDSALYFCASSATGGAGLEAFFGQGTRLTVV.

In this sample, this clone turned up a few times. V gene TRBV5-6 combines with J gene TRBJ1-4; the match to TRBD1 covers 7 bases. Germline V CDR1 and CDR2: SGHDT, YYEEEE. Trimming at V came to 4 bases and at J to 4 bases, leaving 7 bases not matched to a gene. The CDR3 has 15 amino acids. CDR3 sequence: CASSLGGDSNEKLFF. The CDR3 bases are TGTGCCAGCAGCCTGGGCGGGGACAGTAATGAAAAACTGTTTTTT.

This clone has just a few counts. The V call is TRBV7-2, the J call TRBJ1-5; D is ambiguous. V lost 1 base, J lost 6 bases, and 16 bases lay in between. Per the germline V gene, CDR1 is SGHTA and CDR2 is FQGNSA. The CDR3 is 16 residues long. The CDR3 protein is CASSLVSGYLGQPQHF. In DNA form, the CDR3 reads TGTGCCAGCAGCTTAGTGTCAGGCTATTTAGGTCAGCCCCAGCATTTT. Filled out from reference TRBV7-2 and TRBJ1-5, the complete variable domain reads GAGVSQSPSNKVTEKGKDVELRCDPISGHTALYWYRQSLGQGLEFLIYFQGNSAPDKSGLPSDRFSAERTGGSVSTLTIQRTQQEDSAVYLCASSLVSGYLGQPQHFGDGTRLSIL.

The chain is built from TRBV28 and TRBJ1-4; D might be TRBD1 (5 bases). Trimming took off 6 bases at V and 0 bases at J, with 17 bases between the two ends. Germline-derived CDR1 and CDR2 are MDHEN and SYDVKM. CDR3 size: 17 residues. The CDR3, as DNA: TGTGCCAGCAGCATCCGAACAGGCATTGCAACTAATGAAAAACTGTTTTTT. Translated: CASSIRTGIATNEKLFF. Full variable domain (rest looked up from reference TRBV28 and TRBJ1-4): DVKVTQSSRYLVKRTGEKVFLECVQDMDHENMFWYRQDPGLGLRLIYFSYDVKMKEKGDIPEGYSVSREKKERFSLILESASTNQTSMYLCASSIRTGIATNEKLFFGSGTQLSVL.

DNA for the CDR3: TGTGCCAGCAGCTTGAACAAACAGCCCCAGCATTTT. Translation gives CASSLNKQPQHF. The V call is TRBV7-3, the J call TRBJ1-5; D not certain. Trimming left V 3 bases short and J 7 bases short, with 7 bases between. CDR1 and CDR2 from the germline V gene are SGHTA and FQGTGA. CDR3 size: 12 residues.

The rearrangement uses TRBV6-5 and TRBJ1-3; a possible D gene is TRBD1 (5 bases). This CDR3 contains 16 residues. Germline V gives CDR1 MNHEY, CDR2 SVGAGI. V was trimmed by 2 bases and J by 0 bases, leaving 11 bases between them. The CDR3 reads CASSYGGRDSGNTIYF. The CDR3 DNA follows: TGTGCCAGCAGTTACGGCGGCAGGGACTCTGGAAACACCATATATTTT.

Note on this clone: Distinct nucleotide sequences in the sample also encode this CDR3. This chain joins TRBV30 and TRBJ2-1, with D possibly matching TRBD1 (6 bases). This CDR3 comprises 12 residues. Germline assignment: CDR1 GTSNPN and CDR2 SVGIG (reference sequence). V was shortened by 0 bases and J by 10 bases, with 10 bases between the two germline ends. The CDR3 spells CAWSVQGGEQFF. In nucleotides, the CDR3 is TGTGCCTGGAGTGTTCAAGGGGGAGAGCAGTTCTTC.

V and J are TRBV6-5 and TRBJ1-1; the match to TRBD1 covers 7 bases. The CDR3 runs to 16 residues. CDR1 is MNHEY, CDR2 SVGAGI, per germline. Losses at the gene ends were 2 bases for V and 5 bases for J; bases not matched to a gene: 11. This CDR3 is CASSYNSMPGGTEAFF. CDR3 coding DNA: TGTGCCAGCAGTTACAATTCTATGCCAGGGGGGACTGAAGCTTTCTTT.

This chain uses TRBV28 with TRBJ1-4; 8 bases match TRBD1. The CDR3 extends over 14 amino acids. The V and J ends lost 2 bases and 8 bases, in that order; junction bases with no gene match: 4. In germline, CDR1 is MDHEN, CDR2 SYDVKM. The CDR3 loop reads CASSLQGAKEKLFF. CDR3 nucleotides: TGTGCCAGCAGTTTACAGGGGGCGAAGGAAAAACTGTTTTTT.

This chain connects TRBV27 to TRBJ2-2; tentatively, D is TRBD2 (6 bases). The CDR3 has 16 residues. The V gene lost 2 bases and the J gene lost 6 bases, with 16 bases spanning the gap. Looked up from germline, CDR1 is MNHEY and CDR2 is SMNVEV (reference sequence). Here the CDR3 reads CASSLGDSAVPGELFF. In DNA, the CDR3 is TGTGCCAGCAGTTTAGGGGACTCAGCTGTACCCGGGGAGCTGTTTTTT.

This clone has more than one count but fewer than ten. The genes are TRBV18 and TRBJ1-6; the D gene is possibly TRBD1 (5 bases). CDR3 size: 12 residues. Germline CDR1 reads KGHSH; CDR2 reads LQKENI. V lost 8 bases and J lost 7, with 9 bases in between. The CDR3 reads CASLSGNSPLHF. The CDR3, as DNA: TGTGCCAGCCTTTCAGGGAATTCACCCCTCCACTTT.

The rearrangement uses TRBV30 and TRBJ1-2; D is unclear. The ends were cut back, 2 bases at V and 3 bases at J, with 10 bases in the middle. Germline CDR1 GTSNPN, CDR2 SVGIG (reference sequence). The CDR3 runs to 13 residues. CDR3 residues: CAWSLGGHYGYTF. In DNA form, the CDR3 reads TGTGCCTGGAGTCTGGGAGGACACTATGGCTACACCTTC. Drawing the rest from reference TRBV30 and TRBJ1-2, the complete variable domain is SQTIHQWPATLVQPVGSPLSLECTVEGTSNPNLYWYRQAAGRGLQLLFYSVGIGQISSEVPQNLSASRPQDRQFILSSKKLLLSDSGFYLCAWSLGGHYGYTFGSGTRLTVV.